These 21 T cell receptor beta chains originate from one sample sequenced in a study of cytomegalovirus exposure and HLA in healthy donors. TCRdb's copy holds only in-frame clones and misses some; the assay was immunoSEQ multiplex PCR. The sample holds 150,000 to 180,000 clones, 75% to 90% seen once. The sample comprised PBMCs. The receptors were sampled from a man younger than 30 in good health and CMV-seropositive.

The V call is TRBV19, the J call TRBJ2-6; 7 nucleotides align to TRBD1. V lost 6 bases, J lost 0 bases, and 5 bases stayed unmatched. From germline, CDR1 is LNHDA and CDR2 SQIVND (reference sequence). The CDR3 is 16 amino acids. The CDR3 region is CASSRPGGSGANVLTF. The CDR3 coding sequence is TGTGCCAGTAGCCGTCCAGGGGGCTCTGGGGCCAACGTCCTGACTTTC.

V usage is TRBV6-5 and J usage is TRBJ1-2; D gene uncertain. Germline-derived CDR1 and CDR2 are MNHEY and SVGAGI. The CDR3 length is 15 residues. V was pared by 4 bases and J by 4 bases, with 16 bases between. The chain's CDR3 is CASSSREGLLYGYTF. The CDR3 DNA sequence: TGTGCCAGCAGTTCGCGGGAGGGCCTGCTCTATGGCTACACCTTC.

CDR3 coding DNA: TGTGCCAGCAGTGATTTAGTGCCAGATACGCAGTATTTT. Its translation is CASSDLVPDTQYF. The rearrangement links TRBV6-1 to TRBJ2-3; the D is unclear. The CDR3 contains 13 residues. V was trimmed by 3 bases and J by 4 bases, leaving 8 bases between them. Germline CDR1 and CDR2: MNHNS and SASEGT.

This clone was seen a single time. The chain joins TRBV10-2 to TRBJ2-5; 10 bases match TRBD1. The CDR3 covers 19 residues. Unmatched junction bases numbered 18, after V lost 3 bases and J lost 5 bases. Germline CDR1 is WSHSY and CDR2 is SAAADI. CDR3 residues: CASSDPSGTGAPTRETQYF. The CDR3 DNA sequence: TGCGCCAGCAGTGATCCCTCCGGGACAGGGGCCCCTACTAGGGAGACCCAGTACTTC.

Comment on this clone: A far larger clone is only one base removed, so a read error is likely. The identical CDR3 is also encoded by other nucleotide sequences in the sample. The rearrangement joins TRBV5-1 to TRBJ2-5, with D perhaps matching TRBD1 (6 bases). Trimming cost V 4 bases and J 4 bases, with 11 bases left between them. CDR3 length: 13 amino acids. CDR1 and CDR2 from the germline V gene are SGHRS and YFSETQ. As DNA, the CDR3 is TGCGCCAGCAGCGGGACCAGGGGAGAGACCCAGTACTTC. Residues: CASSGTRGETQYF.

The chain carries TRBV19 and TRBJ2-7; 9 nucleotides line up with TRBD1. Germline loops: CDR1 LNHDA, CDR2 SQIVND (reference sequence). CDR3 length: 17 amino acids. With 5 bases clipped from V and 6 bases from J, the junction kept 17 bases outside the gene matches. The CDR3 spells CASSGAGTGSELGEQYF. The CDR3 DNA reads as TGTGCCAGTAGTGGGGCCGGGACAGGGTCGGAATTGGGCGAGCAGTACTTC.

This CDR3 is CASSQQETGANVLTF. CDR3 DNA: TGTGCCAGCAGTCAACAGGAGACTGGGGCCAACGTCCTGACTTTC. The genes are TRBV27 and TRBJ2-6, with D possibly matching TRBD1 (5 bases). V lost 5 bases and J 2 bases, leaving 10 bases between the germline ends. The CDR3 length is 15 residues. The V gene's germline CDR1 is MNHEY and CDR2 SMNVEV (reference sequence).

The rearrangement uses TRBV6-5 and TRBJ2-1; 9 bases align to TRBD2. The J segment lost 6 bases and the V segment lost 5 bases, leaving 8 bases of the junction unmatched. The CDR3 contains 15 residues. The V gene's germline CDR1 is MNHEY and CDR2 SVGAGI. CDR3 sequence (DNA): TGTGCCAGCAGTAGTCCAGGGACTAGCAGCAATGAGCAGTTCTTC. Amino acids: CASSSPGTSSNEQFF.

This clone occurred once. The CDR3, as DNA: TGTGCCAGCAAGTCAACCGGGACTAGCGGGGGGGCCCCAGATACGCAGTATTTT. It yields the protein CASKSTGTSGGAPDTQYF. This rearrangement joins TRBV7-2 to TRBJ2-3, with 16 bases lining up with TRBD2. The CDR3 is 18 amino acids. Germline lookup yields CDR1 SGHTA and CDR2 FQGNSA. With 7 bases clipped from V and 4 bases from J, the junction kept 11 bases outside the gene matches.

This chain connects TRBV11-2 to TRBJ2-7, with a possible D match to TRBD1 (5 bases). Germline V lookup: CDR1 SGHAT, CDR2 FQNNGV. The CDR3 totals 14 residues. V gave up 3 bases and J gave up 7 bases, with 16 bases separating them. The CDR3 nucleotides are TGTGCCAGCAGCTTGAGTGACAGCTACGATGAGCAGTACTTC. It translates to CASSLSDSYDEQYF. Together with reference TRBV11-2 and TRBJ2-7, the CDR3 gives the full variable domain: EAGVAQSPRYKIIEKRQSVAFWCNPISGHATLYWYQQILGQGPKLLIQFQNNGVVDDSQLPKDRFSAERLKGVDSTLKIQPAKLEDSAVYLCASSLSDSYDEQYFGPGTRLTVT.

This chain uses TRBV6-5 with TRBJ1-4; no reliable D call. There are 14 residues in the CDR3. The V and J ends lost 6 bases and 4 bases respectively, with 12 bases between them. Germline lookup yields CDR1 MNHEY and CDR2 SVGAGI. The CDR3 loop reads CASRRAGFNEKLFF. Written as DNA, the CDR3 is TGTGCCAGCAGGCGGGCAGGATTTAATGAAAAACTGTTTTTT.

The chain uses TRBV5-1 and TRBJ2-5; D is possibly TRBD2 (5 bases). Germline V gene lookup returns CDR1 SGHRS and CDR2 YFSETQ. This CDR3 contains 14 residues. Trimming removed 2 bases at V and 4 bases at J, with 12 bases between. The CDR3 nucleotides read TGCGCCAGCAGCTTCCAACTGGGGAGAGAGACCCAGTACTTC. Protein: CASSFQLGRETQYF.

This chain uses TRBV25-1 with TRBJ2-1; tentatively, D is TRBD2 (5 bases). The CDR3 totals 15 residues. The V end lost 1 base, the J end lost 3 bases, and 10 bases lay between the germline ends. CDR1 is MGHDK, CDR2 SYGVNS, per germline. The CDR3 is CASSESERNYNEQFF. The DNA for the CDR3 is TGTGCCAGCAGTGAATCCGAGCGGAACTACAATGAGCAGTTCTTC.

The genes are TRBV7-9 and TRBJ2-1, with 13 bases lining up with TRBD2. V lost 5 bases, J lost 6 bases, and 10 bases stayed unmatched. In germline, CDR1 is SEHNR, CDR2 FQNEAQ (reference sequence). This CDR3 region has 17 residues. CDR3 sequence: CASSTHRLAGGGNEQFF. The CDR3 region has the DNA TGTGCCAGCAGCACACACCGACTAGCGGGAGGAGGCAATGAGCAGTTCTTC.

J is TRBJ1-1 and V is TRBV7-9; tentatively, D is TRBD1 (5 bases). V lost 4 bases and J lost 4, with 16 bases in between. The V gene's germline CDR1 is SEHNR and CDR2 FQNEAQ (reference sequence). There are 15 residues in the CDR3. CDR3 region: CASSSRQGYGTEAFF. The CDR3, as DNA: TGTGCCAGCAGCTCCCGCCAGGGATACGGCACTGAAGCTTTCTTT.

V gene TRBV6-5 combines with J gene TRBJ1-2; 7 positions match TRBD1. CDR3 length: 12 residues. Germline V gives CDR1 MNHEY, CDR2 SVGAGI. J was trimmed by 8 bases and V by 5 bases; bases with no gene match: 5. CDR3 amino acids: CASSRQGRGYTF. The CDR3 DNA follows: TGTGCCAGCAGTCGACAGGGCCGCGGCTACACCTTC.

The J gene is TRBJ1-1, the V gene TRBV29-1; 8 nucleotides match TRBD1. The CDR3 consists of 15 residues. The germline gives CDR1 SQVTM, CDR2 ANQGSEA. The V gene end was trimmed by 4 bases and the J gene end by 3 bases; junction bases not matched to a gene: 10. CDR3 loop: CSVARQGIGDTEAFF. The DNA of the CDR3 is TGCAGCGTTGCTCGACAGGGGATAGGAGACACTGAAGCTTTCTTT.

This clone came up once. This rearrangement joins TRBV19 to TRBJ1-2; TRBD1 is a possible D gene (5 bases). This CDR3 has 14 residues. Germline V gene lookup returns CDR1 LNHDA and CDR2 SQIVND (reference sequence). The germline V and J ends were trimmed by 4 bases and 4 bases, with 13 bases remaining between them. The CDR3 DNA reads TGTGCCAGTAGTAATTGGGGGGTGTCCTATGGCTACACCTTC. Translated, it gives CASSNWGVSYGYTF.

The chain has TRBV12-5 and TRBJ2-3, with 10 bases aligning to TRBD2. In germline, CDR1 is LGHNT, CDR2 FRNRAP. V lost 2 bases to trimming and J lost 4 bases; unmatched junction nucleotides: 6. There are 16 residues in the CDR3. CDR3 protein: CASGLSKRGGADTQYF. In DNA form, the CDR3 reads TGTGCTAGTGGTTTGAGCAAGCGGGGGGGCGCAGATACGCAGTATTTT.

This clone was found a few times. The V gene is TRBV2, the J gene TRBJ2-7, with D possibly being TRBD1 (5 bases). Germline CDR1 and CDR2: SNHLY and FYNNEI. V dropped 10 bases and J dropped 1 base, with 11 bases sitting between them. The CDR3 runs to 12 residues. CDR3 nucleotide sequence: TGTGCCACCGTAGCAGGGTCCTACGAGCAGTACTTC. Its protein product is CATVAGSYEQYF.

This chain joins TRBV7-6 and TRBJ2-7, with a possible D match to TRBD2 (6 bases). The CDR3 has 15 residues. Germline CDR1 and CDR2: SGHVS and FNYEAQ. V was cut by 1 base and J by 3 bases, with 13 bases left in between. CDR3 sequence reads: CASSLEGGPNYEQYF. CDR3 nucleotides: TGTGCCAGCAGCTTAGAGGGAGGCCCCAACTACGAGCAGTACTTC.